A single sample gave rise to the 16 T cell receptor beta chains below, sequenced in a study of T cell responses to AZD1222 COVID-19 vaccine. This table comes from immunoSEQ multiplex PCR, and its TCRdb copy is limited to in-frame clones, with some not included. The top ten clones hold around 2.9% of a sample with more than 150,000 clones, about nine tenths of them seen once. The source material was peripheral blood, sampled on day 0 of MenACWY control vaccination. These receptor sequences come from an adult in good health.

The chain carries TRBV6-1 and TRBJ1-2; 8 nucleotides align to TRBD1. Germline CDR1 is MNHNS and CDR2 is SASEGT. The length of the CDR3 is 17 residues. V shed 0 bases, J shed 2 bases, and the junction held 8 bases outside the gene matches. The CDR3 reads CASSEAVDRGRNYGYTF. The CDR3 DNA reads TGTGCCAGCAGTGAAGCGGTAGACAGGGGCCGAAACTATGGCTACACCTTC.

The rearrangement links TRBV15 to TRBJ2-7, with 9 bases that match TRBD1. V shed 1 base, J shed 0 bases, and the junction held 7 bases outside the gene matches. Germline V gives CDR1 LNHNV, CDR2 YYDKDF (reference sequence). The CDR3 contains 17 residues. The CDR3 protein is CATSRAPGTGSSYEQYF. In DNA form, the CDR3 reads TGTGCCACCAGCAGAGCACCCGGGACAGGGTCCTCCTACGAGCAGTACTTC.

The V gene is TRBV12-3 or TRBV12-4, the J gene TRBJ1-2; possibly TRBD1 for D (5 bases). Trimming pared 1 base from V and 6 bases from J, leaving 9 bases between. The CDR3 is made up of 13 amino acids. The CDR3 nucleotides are TGTGCCAGCAGTTTAGACAGGATCCATGGCTACACCTTC. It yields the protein CASSLDRIHGYTF.

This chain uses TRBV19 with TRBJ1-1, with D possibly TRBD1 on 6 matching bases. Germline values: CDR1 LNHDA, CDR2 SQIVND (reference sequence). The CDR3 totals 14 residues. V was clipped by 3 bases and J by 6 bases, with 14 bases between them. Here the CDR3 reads CASSIGQGISEAFF. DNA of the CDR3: TGTGCCAGTAGTATCGGGCAGGGGATATCTGAAGCTTTCTTT.

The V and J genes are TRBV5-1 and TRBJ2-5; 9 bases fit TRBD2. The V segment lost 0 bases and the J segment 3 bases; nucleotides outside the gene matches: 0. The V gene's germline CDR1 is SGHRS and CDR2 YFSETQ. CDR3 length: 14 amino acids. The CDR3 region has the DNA TGCGCCAGCAGCTTGGGCGGGAGGGAAGAGACCCAGTACTTC. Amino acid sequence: CASSLGGREETQYF.

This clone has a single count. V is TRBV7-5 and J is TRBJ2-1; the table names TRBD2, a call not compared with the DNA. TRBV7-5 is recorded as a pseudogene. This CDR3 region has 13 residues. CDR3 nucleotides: TGTGTCAGAAGCTCAAGGGGGGGGCTTGAGCAGTTCTTC. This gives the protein CVRSSRGGLEQFF.

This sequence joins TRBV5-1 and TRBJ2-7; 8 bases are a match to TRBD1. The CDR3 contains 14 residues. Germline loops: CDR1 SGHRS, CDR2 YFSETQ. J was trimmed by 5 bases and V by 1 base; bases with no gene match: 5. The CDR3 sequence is CASSLTGGTHEQYF. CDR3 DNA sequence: TGCGCCAGCAGCTTGACAGGGGGGACCCACGAGCAGTACTTC.

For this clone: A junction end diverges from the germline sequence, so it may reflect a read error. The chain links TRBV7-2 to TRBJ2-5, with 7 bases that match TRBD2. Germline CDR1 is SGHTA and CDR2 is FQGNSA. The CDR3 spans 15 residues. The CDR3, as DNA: TGTGCCAGCAGCATAACTAGCGCCTACCAGGAGACCCAGTACTTC. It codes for CASSITSAYQETQYF.

The chain's CDR3 is CASSPGTSGWLGNEQFF. CDR3 nucleotides: TGTGCCAGCAGCCCCGGGACTAGCGGTTGGTTAGGTAATGAGCAGTTCTTC. The V gene is TRBV11-3, the J gene TRBJ2-1, with 11 bases that match TRBD2. Trimming cost V 5 bases and J 7 bases; bases outside gene matches: 13. The CDR3 has 17 amino acids. From germline, CDR1 is SGHNT and CDR2 YENEEA.

CDR3 amino acids: CASSTLSGASNQPQHF. The DNA for the CDR3 is TGTGCCAGCTCGACACTCTCAGGGGCTAGCAATCAGCCCCAGCATTTT. The genes are TRBV18 and TRBJ1-5; D possibly corresponds to TRBD1 (6 bases). Trimming removed 6 bases from V and 0 bases from J, with 15 bases in between. Per germline, CDR1 KGHSH and CDR2 LQKENI. The CDR3 runs 16 residues.

The CDR3 nucleotides read TGTGCCATACTTTTGAGGGATGAGCAGTTCTTC. This encodes CAILLRDEQFF. V gene TRBV10-3 combines with J gene TRBJ2-1; a weak D match, TRBD2 (5 bases). Per the germline V gene, CDR1 is ENHRY and CDR2 is SYGVKD. The CDR3 has 11 amino acids. Trimming removed 9 bases from V and 8 bases from J, with 11 bases in between.

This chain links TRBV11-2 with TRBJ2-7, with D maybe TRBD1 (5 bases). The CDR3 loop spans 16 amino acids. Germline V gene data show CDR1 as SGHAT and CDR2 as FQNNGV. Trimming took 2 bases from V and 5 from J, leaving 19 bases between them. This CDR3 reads CASSLWVRQGGDEQYF. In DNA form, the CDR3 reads TGTGCCAGCAGCTTATGGGTTCGGCAGGGTGGGGACGAGCAGTACTTC.

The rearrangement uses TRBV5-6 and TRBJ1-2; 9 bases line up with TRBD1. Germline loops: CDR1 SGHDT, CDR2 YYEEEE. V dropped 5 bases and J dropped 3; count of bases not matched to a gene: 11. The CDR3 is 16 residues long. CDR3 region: CASRGDRVDYDYGYTF. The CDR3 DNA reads TGTGCCAGCAGGGGGGACAGGGTGGACTACGACTATGGCTACACCTTC.

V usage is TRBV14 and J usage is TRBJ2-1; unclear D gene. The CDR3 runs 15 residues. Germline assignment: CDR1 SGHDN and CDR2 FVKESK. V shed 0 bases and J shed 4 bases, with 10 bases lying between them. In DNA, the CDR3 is TGTGCCAGCAGCCAAGATTTAGGACCGTACAATGAGCAGTTCTTC. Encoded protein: CASSQDLGPYNEQFF.

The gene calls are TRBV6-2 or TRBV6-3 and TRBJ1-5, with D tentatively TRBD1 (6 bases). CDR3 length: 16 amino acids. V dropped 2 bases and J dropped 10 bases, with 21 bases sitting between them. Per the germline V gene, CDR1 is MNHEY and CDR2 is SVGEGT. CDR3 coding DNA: TGTGCCAGCAGTTACGGTAATGGTGCAGGGGTCGATCCCCAGCATTTT. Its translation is CASSYGNGAGVDPQHF.

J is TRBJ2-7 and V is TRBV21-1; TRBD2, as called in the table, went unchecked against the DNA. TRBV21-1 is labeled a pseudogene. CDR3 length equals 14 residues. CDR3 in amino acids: CASTAGGLNDEQYF. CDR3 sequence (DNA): TGTGCCAGCACCGCGGGGGGGCTGAACGACGAGCAGTACTTC.